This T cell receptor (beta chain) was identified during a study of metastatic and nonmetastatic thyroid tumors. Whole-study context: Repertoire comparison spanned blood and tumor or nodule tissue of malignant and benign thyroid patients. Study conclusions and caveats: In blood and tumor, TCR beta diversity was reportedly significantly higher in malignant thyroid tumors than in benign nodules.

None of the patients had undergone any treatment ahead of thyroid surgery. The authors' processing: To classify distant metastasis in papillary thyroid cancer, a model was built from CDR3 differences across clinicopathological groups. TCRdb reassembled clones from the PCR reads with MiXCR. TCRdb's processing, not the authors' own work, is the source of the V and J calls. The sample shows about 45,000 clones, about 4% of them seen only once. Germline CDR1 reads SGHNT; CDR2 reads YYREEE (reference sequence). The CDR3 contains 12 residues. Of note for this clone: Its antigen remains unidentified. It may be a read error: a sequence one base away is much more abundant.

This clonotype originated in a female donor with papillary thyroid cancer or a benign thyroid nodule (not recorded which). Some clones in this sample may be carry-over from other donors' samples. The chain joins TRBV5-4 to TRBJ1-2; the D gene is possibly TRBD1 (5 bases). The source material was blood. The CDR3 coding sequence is TGTGCCAGCAGCTTTAGGGACTATGGCTGCACCTTC. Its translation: CASSFRDYGCTF. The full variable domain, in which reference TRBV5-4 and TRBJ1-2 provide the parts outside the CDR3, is ETGVTQSPTHLIKTRGQQVTLRCSSQSGHNTVSWYQQALGQGPQFIFQYYREEENGRGNFPPRFSGLQFPNYSSELNVNALELDDSALYLCASSFRDYGCTFGSGTRLTVV.